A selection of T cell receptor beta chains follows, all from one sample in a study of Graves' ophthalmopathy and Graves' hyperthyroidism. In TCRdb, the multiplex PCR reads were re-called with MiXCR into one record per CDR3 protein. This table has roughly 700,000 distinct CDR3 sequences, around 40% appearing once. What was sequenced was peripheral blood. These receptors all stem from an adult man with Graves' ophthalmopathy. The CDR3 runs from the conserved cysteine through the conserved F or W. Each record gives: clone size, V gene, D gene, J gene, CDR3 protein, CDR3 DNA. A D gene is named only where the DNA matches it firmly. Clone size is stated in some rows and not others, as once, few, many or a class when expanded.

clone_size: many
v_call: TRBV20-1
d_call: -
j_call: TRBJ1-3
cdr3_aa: CSAVDGGSGNTIYF
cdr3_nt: TGCAGTGCGGTAGACGGTGGCTCTGGAAACACCATATATTTT

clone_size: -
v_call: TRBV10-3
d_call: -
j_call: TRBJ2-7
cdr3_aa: CASSQDRNIPQYF
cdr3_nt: TGTGCCAGCTCCCAAGACAGAAACATCCCCCAGTACTTC

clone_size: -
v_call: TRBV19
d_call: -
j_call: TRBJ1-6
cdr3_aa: CASAGHLDTYNSPLHF
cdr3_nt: TGTGCCAGTGCCGGCCACCTCGACACCTATAATTCACCCCTCCACTTT

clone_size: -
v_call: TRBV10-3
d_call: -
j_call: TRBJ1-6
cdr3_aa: CAISLRQAGVTSPLHF
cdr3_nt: TGTGCCATCAGTTTAAGGCAGGCGGGGGTTACTTCACCCCTCCACTTT

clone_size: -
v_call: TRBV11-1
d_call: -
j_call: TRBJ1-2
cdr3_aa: CASSLGLDSGSSGNTF
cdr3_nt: TGTGCCAGCAGCTTAGGTTTGGACTCAGGGAGCTCTGGAAACACCTTC

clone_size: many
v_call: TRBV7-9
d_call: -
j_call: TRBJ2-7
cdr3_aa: CASSLGRITEQYF
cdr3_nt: TGTGCCAGCAGCTTAGGACGAATTACTGAGCAGTACTTC

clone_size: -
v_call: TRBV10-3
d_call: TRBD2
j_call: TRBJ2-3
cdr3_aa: CAISASGGAADTQYF
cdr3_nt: TGTGCCATCAGTGCTAGCGGGGGGGCCGCAGATACGCAGTATTTT

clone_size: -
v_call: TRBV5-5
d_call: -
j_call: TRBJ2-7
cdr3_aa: CASSRLGRSPSYEQYF
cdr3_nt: TGCGCCAGCAGCCGCCTGGGACGGAGTCCCTCCTACGAGCAGTACTTC

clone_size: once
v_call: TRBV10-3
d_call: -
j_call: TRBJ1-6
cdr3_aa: CATTDSLFSPLHF
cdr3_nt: TGTGCCACCACAGACAGCCTATTTTCACCCCTCCACTTT

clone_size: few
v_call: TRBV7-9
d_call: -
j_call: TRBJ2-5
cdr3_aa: CASSFFEETQYF
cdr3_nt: TGTGCCAGCAGCTTTTTCGAGGAGACCCAGTACTTC

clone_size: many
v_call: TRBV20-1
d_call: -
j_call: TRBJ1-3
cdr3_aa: CSARAQGGNTIYF
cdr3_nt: TGCAGTGCTAGAGCCCAGGGGGGAAACACCATATATTTT